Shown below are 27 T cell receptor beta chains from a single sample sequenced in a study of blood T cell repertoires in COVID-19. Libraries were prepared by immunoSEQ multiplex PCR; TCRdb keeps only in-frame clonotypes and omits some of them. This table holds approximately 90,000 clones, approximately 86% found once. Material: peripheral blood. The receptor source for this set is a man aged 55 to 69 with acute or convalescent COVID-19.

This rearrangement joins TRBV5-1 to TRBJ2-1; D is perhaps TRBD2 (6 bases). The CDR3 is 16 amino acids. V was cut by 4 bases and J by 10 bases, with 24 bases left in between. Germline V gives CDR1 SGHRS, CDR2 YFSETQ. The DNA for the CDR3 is TGCGCCAGCAGCGGTGGGTGGGGGACTTCCGGGGCCGAGCAGTTCTTC. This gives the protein CASSGGWGTSGAEQFF.

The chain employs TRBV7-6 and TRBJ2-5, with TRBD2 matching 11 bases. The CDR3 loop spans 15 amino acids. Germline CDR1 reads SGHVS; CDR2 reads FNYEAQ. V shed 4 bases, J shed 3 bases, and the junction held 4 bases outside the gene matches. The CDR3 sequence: CASSSSGLAEETQYF. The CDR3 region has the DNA TGTGCCAGCAGCTCGTCGGGACTAGCGGAAGAGACCCAGTACTTC.

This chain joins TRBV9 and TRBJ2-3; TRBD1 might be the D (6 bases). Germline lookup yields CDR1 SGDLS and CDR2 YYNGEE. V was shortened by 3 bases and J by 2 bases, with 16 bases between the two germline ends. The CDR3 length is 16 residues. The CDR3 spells CASSAGDTGVTDTQYF. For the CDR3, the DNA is TGTGCCAGCAGCGCCGGGGACACCGGAGTCACAGATACGCAGTATTTT.

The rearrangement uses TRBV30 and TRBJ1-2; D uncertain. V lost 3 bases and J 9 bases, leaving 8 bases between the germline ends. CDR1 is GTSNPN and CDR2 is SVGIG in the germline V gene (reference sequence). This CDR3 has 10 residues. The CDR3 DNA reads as TGTGCCTGGAGCCCCGAGAGCTACACCTTC. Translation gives CAWSPESYTF.

CDR3 in DNA: TGTGCCAGCAGTTTTTGGGGGGGCGACACTGAAGCTTTCTTT. Translation gives CASSFWGGDTEAFF. The chain couples TRBV27 to TRBJ1-1, with D tentatively TRBD1 (6 bases). V lost 3 bases, J lost 3 bases, and 11 bases lay in between. The CDR3 has 14 amino acids. CDR1 and CDR2 from the germline V gene are MNHEY and SMNVEV (reference sequence).

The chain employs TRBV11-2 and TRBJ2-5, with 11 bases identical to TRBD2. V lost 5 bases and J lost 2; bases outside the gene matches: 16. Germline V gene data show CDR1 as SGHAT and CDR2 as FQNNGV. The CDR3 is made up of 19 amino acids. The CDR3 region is CASSRLRASGRMGQETQYF. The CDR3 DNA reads TGTGCCAGCAGCCGTTTAAGGGCTAGCGGGAGGATGGGGCAAGAGACCCAGTACTTC.

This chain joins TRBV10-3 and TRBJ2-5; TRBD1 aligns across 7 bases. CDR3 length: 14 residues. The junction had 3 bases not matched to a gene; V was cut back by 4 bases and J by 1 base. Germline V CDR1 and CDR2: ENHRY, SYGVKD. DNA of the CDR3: TGTGCCATCAGTGTCCGGGACAGCCAAGAGACCCAGTACTTC. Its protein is CAISVRDSQETQYF.

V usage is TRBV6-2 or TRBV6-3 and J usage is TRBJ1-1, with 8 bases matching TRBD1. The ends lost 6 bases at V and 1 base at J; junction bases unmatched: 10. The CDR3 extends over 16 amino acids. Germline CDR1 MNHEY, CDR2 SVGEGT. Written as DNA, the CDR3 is TGTGCCAGCAGCGAACCAGGGGGCTTATCGAACACTGAAGCTTTCTTT. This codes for CASSEPGGLSNTEAFF.

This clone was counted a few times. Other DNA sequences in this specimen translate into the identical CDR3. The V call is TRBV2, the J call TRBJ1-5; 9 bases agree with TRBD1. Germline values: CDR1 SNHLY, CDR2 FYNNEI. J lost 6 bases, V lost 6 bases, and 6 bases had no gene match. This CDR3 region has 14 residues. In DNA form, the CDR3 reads TGTGCCAGCAGGGGGGGGACAGGGCTTCAGCCCCAGCATTTT. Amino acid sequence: CASRGGTGLQPQHF.

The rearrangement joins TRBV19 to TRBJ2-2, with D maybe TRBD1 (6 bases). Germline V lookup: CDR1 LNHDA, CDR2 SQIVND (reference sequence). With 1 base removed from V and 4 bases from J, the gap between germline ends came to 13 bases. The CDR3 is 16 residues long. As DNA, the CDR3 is TGTGCCAGTAGTATAGCACAGGGTGGGGCCACCGGGGAGCTGTTTTTT. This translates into CASSIAQGGATGELFF.

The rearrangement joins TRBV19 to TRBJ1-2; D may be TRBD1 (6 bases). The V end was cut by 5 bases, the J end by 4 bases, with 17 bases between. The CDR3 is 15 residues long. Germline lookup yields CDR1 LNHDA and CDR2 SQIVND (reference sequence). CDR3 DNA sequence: TGTGCCAGTAGTGGGATGACAGGATCTCTCTATGGCTACACCTTC. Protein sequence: CASSGMTGSLYGYTF.

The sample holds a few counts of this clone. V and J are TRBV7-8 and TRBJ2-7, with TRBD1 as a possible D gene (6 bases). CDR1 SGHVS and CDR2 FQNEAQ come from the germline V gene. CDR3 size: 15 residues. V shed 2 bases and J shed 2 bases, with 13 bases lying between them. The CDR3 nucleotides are TGTGCCAGCAGCTTACGTCGGGGACACACCTACGAGCAGTACTTC. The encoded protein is CASSLRRGHTYEQYF.

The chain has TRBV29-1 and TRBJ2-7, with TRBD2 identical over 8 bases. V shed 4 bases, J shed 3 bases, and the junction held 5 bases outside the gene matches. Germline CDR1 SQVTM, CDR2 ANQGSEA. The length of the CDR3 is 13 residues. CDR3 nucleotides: TGCAGCGTTGTGGGCCTAGCGGGCTACGAGCAGTACTTC. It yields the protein CSVVGLAGYEQYF.

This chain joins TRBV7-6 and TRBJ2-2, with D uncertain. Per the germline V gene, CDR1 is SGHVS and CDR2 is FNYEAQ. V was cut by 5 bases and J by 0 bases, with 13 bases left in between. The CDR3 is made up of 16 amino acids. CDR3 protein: CASSPIRAANTGELFF. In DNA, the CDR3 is TGTGCCAGCAGCCCCATTCGTGCAGCGAACACCGGGGAGCTGTTTTTT.

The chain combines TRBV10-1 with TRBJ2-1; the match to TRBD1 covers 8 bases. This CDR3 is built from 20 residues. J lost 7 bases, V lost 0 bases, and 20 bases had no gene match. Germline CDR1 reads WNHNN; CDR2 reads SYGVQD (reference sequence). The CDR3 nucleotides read TGCGCCAGCAGTGAGTCGAGGGTTGGAGGGTTCAGGGGGCGCAGGAATGAGCAGTTCTTC. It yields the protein CASSESRVGGFRGRRNEQFF.

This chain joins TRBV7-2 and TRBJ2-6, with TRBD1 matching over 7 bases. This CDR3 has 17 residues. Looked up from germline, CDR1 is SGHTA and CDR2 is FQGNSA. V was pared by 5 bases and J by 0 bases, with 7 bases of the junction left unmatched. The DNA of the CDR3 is TGTGCCAGCAGCGGAGTGGGGACAGCCTCTGGGGCCAACGTCCTGACTTTC. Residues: CASSGVGTASGANVLTF. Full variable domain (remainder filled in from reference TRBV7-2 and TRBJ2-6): GAGVSQSPSNKVTEKGKDVELRCDPISGHTALYWYRQSLGQGLEFLIYFQGNSAPDKSGLPSDRFSAERTGGSVSTLTIQRTQQEDSAVYLCASSGVGTASGANVLTFGAGSRLTVL.

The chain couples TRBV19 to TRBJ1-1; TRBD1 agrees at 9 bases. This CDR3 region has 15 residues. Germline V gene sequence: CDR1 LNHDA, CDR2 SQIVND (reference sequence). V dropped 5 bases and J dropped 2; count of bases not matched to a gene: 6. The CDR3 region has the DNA TGTGCCAGTAGTCCCGACAGGGGGACCAACACTGAAGCTTTCTTT. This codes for CASSPDRGTNTEAFF.

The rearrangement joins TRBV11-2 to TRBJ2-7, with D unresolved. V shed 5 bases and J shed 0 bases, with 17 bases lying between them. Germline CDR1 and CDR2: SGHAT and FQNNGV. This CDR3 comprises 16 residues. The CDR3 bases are TGTGCCAGCAGCCCACCGATAGCAGTTAGCTCCTACGAGCAGTACTTC. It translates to CASSPPIAVSSYEQYF.

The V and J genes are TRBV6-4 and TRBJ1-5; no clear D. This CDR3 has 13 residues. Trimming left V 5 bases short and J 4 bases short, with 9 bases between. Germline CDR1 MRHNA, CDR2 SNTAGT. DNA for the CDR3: TGTGCCAGCAGTAAGGAGCGAAATCAGCCCCAGCATTTT. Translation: CASSKERNQPQHF.

CDR3 sequence: CASSVATGTQTQYF. The CDR3 DNA follows: TGTGCCAGCAGCGTAGCTACAGGAACGCAGACCCAGTACTTC. This chain links TRBV9 with TRBJ2-5, with D perhaps TRBD1 (5 bases). CDR1 is SGDLS, CDR2 YYNGEE, per germline. V was shortened by 0 bases and J by 6 bases, with 12 bases between the two germline ends. The CDR3 is 14 amino acids.

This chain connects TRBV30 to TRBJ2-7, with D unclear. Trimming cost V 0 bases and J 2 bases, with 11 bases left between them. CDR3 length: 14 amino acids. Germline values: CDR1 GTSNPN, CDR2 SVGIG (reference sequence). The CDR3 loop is CAWSVLGPTYEQYF. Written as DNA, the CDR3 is TGTGCCTGGAGTGTACTGGGCCCTACCTACGAGCAGTACTTC.

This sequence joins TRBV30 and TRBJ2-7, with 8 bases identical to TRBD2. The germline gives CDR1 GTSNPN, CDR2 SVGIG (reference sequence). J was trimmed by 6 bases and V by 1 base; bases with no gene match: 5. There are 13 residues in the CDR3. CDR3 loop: CAWSGGLASEQYF. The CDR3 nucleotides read TGTGCCTGGAGTGGCGGACTAGCTTCCGAGCAGTACTTC.

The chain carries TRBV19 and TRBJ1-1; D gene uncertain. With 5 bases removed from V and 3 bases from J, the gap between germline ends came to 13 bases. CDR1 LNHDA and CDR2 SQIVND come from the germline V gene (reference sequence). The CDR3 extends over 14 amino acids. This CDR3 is CASSPPAGHTEAFF. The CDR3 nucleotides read TGTGCCAGTAGTCCCCCCGCGGGTCACACTGAAGCTTTCTTT.

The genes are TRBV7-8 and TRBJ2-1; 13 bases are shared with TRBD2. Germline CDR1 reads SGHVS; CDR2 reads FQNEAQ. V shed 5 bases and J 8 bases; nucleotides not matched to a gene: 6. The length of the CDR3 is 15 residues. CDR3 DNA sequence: TGTGCCAGCAGCCGAGGACTAGCGGGAGTAGATGAGCAGTTCTTC. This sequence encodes CASSRGLAGVDEQFF.

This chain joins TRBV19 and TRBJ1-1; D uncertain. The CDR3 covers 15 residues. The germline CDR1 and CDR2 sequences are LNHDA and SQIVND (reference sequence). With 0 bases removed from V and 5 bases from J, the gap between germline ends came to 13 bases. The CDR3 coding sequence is TGTGCCAGTAGTATAGATGGGAGGGCCAGGACTGAAGCTTTCTTT. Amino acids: CASSIDGRARTEAFF.

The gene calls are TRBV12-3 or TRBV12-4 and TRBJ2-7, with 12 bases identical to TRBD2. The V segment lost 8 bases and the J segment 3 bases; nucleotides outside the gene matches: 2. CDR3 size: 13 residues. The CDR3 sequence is CASRTSGVYEQYF. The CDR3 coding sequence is TGTGCCAGCCGGACTAGCGGGGTCTACGAGCAGTACTTC.

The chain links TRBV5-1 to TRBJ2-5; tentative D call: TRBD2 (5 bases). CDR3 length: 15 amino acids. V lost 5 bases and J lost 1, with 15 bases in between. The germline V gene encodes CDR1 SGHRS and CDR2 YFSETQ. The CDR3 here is CASSSRGNLQETQYF. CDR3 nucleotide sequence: TGCGCCAGCAGTTCTAGAGGGAACCTCCAAGAGACCCAGTACTTC.